One T cell receptor beta chain is described in this entry. There are a few counts of this clonotype. No antigen is known for it. Base qualities are not provided; no much larger clone lies one nucleotide away. Here V drops 6 bases and J drops 4 bases, and the junction holds 12 bases not matched to any gene. CDR3 length: 16 amino acids, cysteine to phenylalanine. Only CDR3 DNA is held: 48 bases, read in frame from base 1. Via the germline V gene (reference sequence), CDR1 is LNHDA and CDR2 SQIVND. The sample is drawn from a study of T cells in Graves' hyperthyroidism and ophthalmopathy (dated by TCRdb to between 2017 and 2020). Regarding the study in general: Peripheral blood samples were taken at initial diagnosis, before any treatment was given. To identify distinguishing TCR V-J signatures, a discovery cohort of around 100 patients was used, comprising fewer than 45 with Graves' ophthalmopathy and around 57 with stable Graves' hyperthyroidism. Whether ophthalmopathy could be predicted prospectively was tested in an independent validation cohort made up of 18 to 20 hyperthyroidism patients plus 17 patients who later progressed to ophthalmopathy. The 100 discovery patients were randomly split 7:3 into training and test sets. The study also compared thyroid tissue and blood T-cell repertoires from more than 5 Graves' hyperthyroidism patients. Following sampling, methimazole starting at 30 mg daily was given to hyperthyroidism patients, and high-dose intravenous methylprednisolone was given to ophthalmopathy patients. According to the paper, TCR Vbeta CDR3 sequencing was carried out on approximately 140 peripheral blood samples, which came from fewer than 50 ophthalmopathy, around 75 hyperthyroidism and roughly 17 progressor patients.

The TCR beta CDR3 regions were amplified from RNA transcripts. A first-round RT-PCR of the TCR CDR3 used the HTBI primer set with the Qiagen OneStep RT-PCR kit. A second multiplex PCR round built the libraries, followed by size selection and purification. The libraries were sequenced on an Illumina HiSeq2000 using paired-end 100 bp reads. The study's own analysis went as follows. SOAPnuke was used to process the raw data, removing reads that contained adapters or uncalled bases, had a mean Phred below 15, or lacked an exact match to the constant primer or identifier. COPE v1.2.5 was used to merge the high-quality paired reads, and each unique nucleotide sequence was defined as a clonotype. MiTCR v1.1 was used to align clonotypes to the IMGT TRBV, TRBD and TRBJ reference segments. The analysis was restricted to V-J combinations with a frequency above 0.0001, which together covered over 99% of the repertoires. The TCS score was defined as F50 (clonal expansion) divided by E x V (chaos), with BLOSUM62-based TCRdist calculated between CDR3 peptides within each V-J. Welch's t-statistics and random forest reduced 500 to 650 V-J features to fewer than 15, which were used in a naive Bayes classifier (R e1071). TCRdb ran its own pipeline on the public reads, namely fastp trimming at Q25 and MiXCR clone calling, and kept in-frame beta chains. Each entry is one CDR3 protein sequence, shown with its most common DNA and genes. The V and J calls and clone size come from TCRdb's table, not from the authors' own analysis. Across this sample there are around 250,000 distinct CDR3 sequences, with roughly 15% seen only once. More than 10% of the sample is in the top ten clones.

On the study overall, not on this receptor specifically: A 13 V-J signature model separated ophthalmopathy from stable hyperthyroidism, with 87.88% sensitivity and about 81% specificity in cross-validation and 80%/75% in testing. Sample size was not statistically predetermined, and blinding of investigators to group allocation was not performed. Most expanded thyroid clonotypes (frequency above 0.001) were also detected in blood, a finding suggesting that blood repertoires may reflect thyroid immune responses. During validation, the model predicted progression to ophthalmopathy a median of approximately 6 months ahead of onset, with around 65% sensitivity and about 75% specificity.

Hyperthyroidism patients were newly diagnosed, with disease duration under 2 months, and aged 18 to 65 years. Any patient with an uncontrolled infection, another autoimmune disease, pregnancy or lactation was excluded. Clinical symptoms, serum thyroxine and TRAb, thyroid ultrasound, and orbital computed tomography formed the basis for the diagnoses. For progressor patients, blood was drawn at the first diagnosis of hyperthyroidism, before any ophthalmopathy symptoms had appeared. Ficoll-Paque density gradient centrifugation was used to isolate PBMCs from about 10 ml of fresh peripheral blood. Progressor patients were initially diagnosed with Graves' hyperthyroidism and developed ophthalmopathy during follow-up. Total RNA was extracted using Trizol reagent, and RNA quality was assessed on an Agilent 2100 Bioanalyzer.

The receptor comes from a woman in her thirties or forties with Graves' hyperthyroidism that later progressed to Graves' ophthalmopathy. The specimen sequenced was blood. In this chain, TRBV19 is recombined with TRBJ2-3; TRBD2 fits 8 bases in the junction. For the CDR3, the sequence is CASSRTGTSLADTQYF. The nucleotide sequence is given as TGTGCCAGTAGCAGGACCGGGACTAGTTTAGCAGATACGCAGTATTTT.